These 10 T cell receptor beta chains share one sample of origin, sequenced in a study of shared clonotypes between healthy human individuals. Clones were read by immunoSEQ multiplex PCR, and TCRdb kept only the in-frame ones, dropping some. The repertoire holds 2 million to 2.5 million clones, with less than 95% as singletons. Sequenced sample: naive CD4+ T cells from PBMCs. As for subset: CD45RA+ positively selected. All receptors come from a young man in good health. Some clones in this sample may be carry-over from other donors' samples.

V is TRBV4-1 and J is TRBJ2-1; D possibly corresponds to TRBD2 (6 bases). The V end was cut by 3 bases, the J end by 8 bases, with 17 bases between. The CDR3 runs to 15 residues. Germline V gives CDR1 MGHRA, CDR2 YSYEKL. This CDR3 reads CASSHWEKGLYEQFF. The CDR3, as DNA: TGCGCCAGCAGCCATTGGGAGAAGGGACTGTATGAGCAGTTCTTC.

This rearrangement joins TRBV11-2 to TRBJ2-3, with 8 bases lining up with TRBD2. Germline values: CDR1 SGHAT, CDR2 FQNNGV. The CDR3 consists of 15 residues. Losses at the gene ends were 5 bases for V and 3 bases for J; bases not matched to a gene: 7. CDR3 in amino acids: CASSTGLGPTDTQYF. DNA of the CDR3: TGTGCCAGCAGCACGGGACTAGGGCCTACAGATACGCAGTATTTT.

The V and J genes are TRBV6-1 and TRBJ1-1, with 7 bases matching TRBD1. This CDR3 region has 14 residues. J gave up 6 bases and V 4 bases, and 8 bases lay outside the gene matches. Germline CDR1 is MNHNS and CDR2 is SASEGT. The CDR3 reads CASSGLRGVAEAFF. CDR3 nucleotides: TGTGCCAGCAGTGGACTCAGGGGGGTCGCTGAAGCTTTCTTT.

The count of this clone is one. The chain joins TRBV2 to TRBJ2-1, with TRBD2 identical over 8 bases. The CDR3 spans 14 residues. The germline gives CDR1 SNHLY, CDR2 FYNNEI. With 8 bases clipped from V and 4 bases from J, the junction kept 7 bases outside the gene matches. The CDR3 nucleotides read TGTGCCAGCGAGCGGGAGAGTTGGTACAATGAGCAGTTCTTC. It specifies CASERESWYNEQFF.

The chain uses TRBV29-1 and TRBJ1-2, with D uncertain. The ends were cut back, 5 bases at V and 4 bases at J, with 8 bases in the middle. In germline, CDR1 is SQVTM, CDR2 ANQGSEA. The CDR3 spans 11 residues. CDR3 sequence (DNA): TGCAGCGTTTGGGGTGCCTATGGCTACACCTTC. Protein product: CSVWGAYGYTF.

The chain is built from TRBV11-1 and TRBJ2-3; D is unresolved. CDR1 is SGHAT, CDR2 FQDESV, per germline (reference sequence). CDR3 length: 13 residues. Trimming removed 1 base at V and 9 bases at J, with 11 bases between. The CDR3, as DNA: TGTGCCAGCAGCTTAGTCGGTAGTAACACGCAGTATTTT. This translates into CASSLVGSNTQYF.

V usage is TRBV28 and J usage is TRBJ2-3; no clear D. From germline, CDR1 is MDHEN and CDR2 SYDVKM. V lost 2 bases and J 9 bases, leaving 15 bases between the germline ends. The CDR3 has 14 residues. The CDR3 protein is CASSLGGPLRTQYF. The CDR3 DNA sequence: TGTGCCAGCAGTTTAGGTGGACCCCTCAGGACGCAGTATTTT.

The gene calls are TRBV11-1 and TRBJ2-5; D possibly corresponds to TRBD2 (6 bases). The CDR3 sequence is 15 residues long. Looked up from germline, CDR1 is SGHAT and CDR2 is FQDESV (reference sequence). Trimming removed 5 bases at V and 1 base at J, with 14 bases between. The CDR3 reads CASSLELAVQETQYF. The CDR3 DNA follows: TGTGCCAGCAGCCTGGAATTAGCGGTCCAAGAGACCCAGTACTTC.

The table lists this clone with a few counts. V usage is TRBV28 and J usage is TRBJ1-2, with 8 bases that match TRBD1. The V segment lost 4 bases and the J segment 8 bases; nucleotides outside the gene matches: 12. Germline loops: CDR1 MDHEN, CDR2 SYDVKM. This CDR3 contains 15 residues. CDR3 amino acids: CASSSSGTGMEGYTF. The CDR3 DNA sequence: TGTGCCAGCAGTTCCTCCGGGACAGGAATGGAAGGCTACACCTTC.

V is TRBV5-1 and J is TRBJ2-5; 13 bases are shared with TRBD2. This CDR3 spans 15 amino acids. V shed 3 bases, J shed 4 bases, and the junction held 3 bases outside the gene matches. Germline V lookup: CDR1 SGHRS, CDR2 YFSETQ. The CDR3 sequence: CASSSGLAGSETQYF. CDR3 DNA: TGCGCCAGCAGCTCGGGACTAGCGGGGTCAGAGACCCAGTACTTC.